These 14 T cell receptor beta chains came from one sample sequenced in a study of graft-versus-host responses after intestinal transplantation listed by TCRdb under 2021. The time point label corresponds to: cells obtained before transplantation from donor or recipient. Their target antigens are unknown. To prepare the library, the immunoSEQ multiplex PCR assay was applied. Not all clones reach the TCRdb copy of this immuneACCESS table, which keeps in-frame sequences only. Checked studies attribute under half of the gap to unresolved V genes and leave the rest unexplained. Here the sample has tens of thousands of clones; roughly nine tenths occur a single time. The leading ten clones occupy over 0.4% of the sample. This sample comprised unstimulated CD8+ T cells sorted from spleen or lymph node cells, obtained before intestinal transplant. The receptor set was obtained from a human donor who received an intestinal transplant.

The chain combines TRBV30 with TRBJ2-1; 7 nucleotides agree with TRBD2. The CDR3 spans 15 residues. The V gene end was trimmed by 2 bases and the J gene end by 3 bases; junction bases not matched to a gene: 7. Germline V gene data show CDR1 as GTSNPN and CDR2 as SVGIG (reference sequence). The CDR3 DNA is TGTGCCTGGAGTTACACTAGCGTCAACTACAATGAGCAGTTCTTC. Translation gives CAWSYTSVNYNEQFF.

This clone was counted once. J is TRBJ2-1 and V is TRBV9; the match to TRBD2 covers 8 bases. With 0 bases clipped from V and 7 bases from J, the junction kept 3 bases outside the gene matches. Germline CDR1 is SGDLS and CDR2 is YYNGEE. The CDR3 is 14 residues long. The CDR3 DNA is TGTGCCAGCAGCGTAGCGGGGGGGAGGAATGAGCAGTTCTTC. It is translated as CASSVAGGRNEQFF.

V and J are TRBV7-9 and TRBJ2-7; tentative D call: TRBD1 (5 bases). The germline V and J ends were trimmed by 5 bases and 0 bases, with 17 bases remaining between them. The CDR3 sequence is 16 residues long. Germline-derived CDR1 and CDR2 are SEHNR and FQNEAQ (reference sequence). In DNA form, the CDR3 reads TGTGCCAGCAGCCTAGGCGACAGCCTATCCTCCTACGAGCAGTACTTC. It codes for CASSLGDSLSSYEQYF.

The chain has TRBV30 and TRBJ2-1, with a tentative D call TRBD2 (7 bases). V was cut by 3 bases and J by 2 bases, with 11 bases left in between. This CDR3 contains 14 residues. Germline-derived CDR1 and CDR2 are GTSNPN and SVGIG (reference sequence). CDR3 DNA: TGTGCCTGGAGAGGGGGAGGGACCTACAATGAGCAGTTCTTC. It translates to CAWRGGGTYNEQFF.

This clone was recorded only once. The J gene is TRBJ1-5, the V gene TRBV19; D may be TRBD1 (5 bases). The CDR3 loop spans 15 amino acids. Germline V gene data show CDR1 as LNHDA and CDR2 as SQIVND (reference sequence). V was pared by 1 base and J by 2 bases, with 9 bases between. CDR3 sequence (DNA): TGTGCCAGTAGTATAGGGGGCTGGGGCAATCAGCCCCAGCATTTT. Translated, it gives CASSIGGWGNQPQHF.

The chain couples TRBV27 to TRBJ2-3, with 9 bases that match TRBD1. Germline V CDR1 and CDR2: MNHEY, SMNVEV (reference sequence). The V and J ends lost 7 bases and 6 bases, in that order; junction bases with no gene match: 20. This CDR3 has 18 amino acids. The DNA for the CDR3 is TGTGCCAGCAAACAAAAGGGCGTGGACAGGGGTTCGGGGGATACGCAGTATTTT. Residues: CASKQKGVDRGSGDTQYF.

The rearrangement links TRBV5-5 to TRBJ2-3; TRBD2 might be the D (5 bases). V was pared by 0 bases and J by 6 bases, with 17 bases between. The CDR3 totals 16 residues. Germline V gene sequence: CDR1 SGHKS, CDR2 YYEKEE (reference sequence). CDR3 bases: TGTGCCAGCAGCTTGGCCGGGGTAGACCTGAGTGATACGCAGTATTTT. Translated: CASSLAGVDLSDTQYF. Full variable domain (outside the CDR3, taken from reference TRBV5-5 and TRBJ2-3): DAGVTQSPTHLIKTRGQQVTLRCSPISGHKSVSWYQQVLGQGPQFIFQYYEKEERGRGNFPDRFSARQFPNYSSELNVNALLLGDSALYLCASSLAGVDLSDTQYFGPGTRLTVL.

This clone has more than one count but fewer than ten. The rearrangement uses TRBV27 and TRBJ2-7; 10 nucleotides line up with TRBD1. V lost 4 bases and J lost 6; bases outside the gene matches: 3. CDR1 and CDR2 from the germline V gene are MNHEY and SMNVEV (reference sequence). The CDR3 has 13 residues. CDR3 DNA: TGTGCCAGCAGTTGGGGGACAGGGGTCGAGCAGTACTTC. Its protein product is CASSWGTGVEQYF.

The rearrangement joins TRBV29-1 to TRBJ2-3; 8 bases fit TRBD2. V trimming: 3 bases; J trimming: 6 bases; junction bases outside the gene matches: 8. The length of the CDR3 is 14 residues. Germline CDR1 reads SQVTM; CDR2 reads ANQGSEA. The CDR3 loop reads CSVEGREVSDTQYF. Written as DNA, the CDR3 is TGCAGCGTTGAGGGGCGGGAGGTCTCCGATACGCAGTATTTT.

The chain recombines TRBV14 with TRBJ2-2; unclear D gene. Looked up from germline, CDR1 is SGHDN and CDR2 is FVKESK. The CDR3 has 15 residues. V was shortened by 2 bases and J by 6 bases, with 13 bases between the two germline ends. The CDR3 sequence is CASSQSPPRAGELFF. CDR3 bases: TGTGCCAGCAGCCAAAGCCCGCCCCGGGCCGGGGAGCTGTTTTTT.

This chain joins TRBV4-3 and TRBJ2-1, with 8 bases aligning to TRBD1. Germline V gene lookup returns CDR1 LGHNA and CDR2 YSLEER. V shed 2 bases, J shed 15 bases, and the junction held 9 bases outside the gene matches. The CDR3 extends over 13 amino acids. CDR3 sequence reads: CASSQLPTGDLFF. For the CDR3, the DNA is TGCGCCAGCAGCCAACTCCCGACAGGGGACCTGTTCTTC.

This chain connects TRBV25-1 to TRBJ2-7, with D uncertain. CDR3 length: 10 amino acids. V was trimmed by 3 bases and J by 7 bases, leaving 4 bases between them. CDR1 and CDR2 from the germline V gene are MGHDK and SYGVNS. CDR3 in amino acids: CASSDREQYF. CDR3 sequence (DNA): TGTGCCAGCAGTGACCGGGAGCAGTACTTC.

The chain joins TRBV6-5 to TRBJ2-3; 9 nucleotides line up with TRBD1. The J segment lost 7 bases and the V segment lost 4 bases, leaving 9 bases of the junction unmatched. The CDR3 contains 15 residues. The germline gives CDR1 MNHEY, CDR2 SVGAGI. This CDR3 reads CASSWRTGAGNTQYF. The CDR3 nucleotides read TGTGCCAGCAGTTGGAGGACAGGGGCGGGGAATACGCAGTATTTT.

CDR3 DNA sequence: TGTGCCACCAGCAGGGCGGATGAAGCTTTCTTT. Protein product: CATSRADEAFF. The rearrangement links TRBV15 to TRBJ1-1; D is unresolved. V was clipped by 3 bases and J by 7 bases, with 6 bases between them. CDR1 is LNHNV, CDR2 YYDKDF, per germline (reference sequence). There are 11 residues in the CDR3.